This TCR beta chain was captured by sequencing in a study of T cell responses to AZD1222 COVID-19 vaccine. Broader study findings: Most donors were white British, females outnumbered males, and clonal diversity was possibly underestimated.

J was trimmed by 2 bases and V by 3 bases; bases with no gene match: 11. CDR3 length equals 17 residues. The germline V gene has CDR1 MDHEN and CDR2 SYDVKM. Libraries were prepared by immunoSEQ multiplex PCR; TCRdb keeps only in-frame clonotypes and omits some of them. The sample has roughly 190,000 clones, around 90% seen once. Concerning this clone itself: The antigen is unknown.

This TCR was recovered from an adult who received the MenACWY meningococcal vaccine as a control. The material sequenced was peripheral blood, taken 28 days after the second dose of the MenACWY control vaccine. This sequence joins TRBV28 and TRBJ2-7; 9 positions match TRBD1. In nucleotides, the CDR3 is TGTGCCAGCAGTTTTTCTGGGCGGGACAGGGACCCCTACGAGCAGTACTTC. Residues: CASSFSGRDRDPYEQYF.